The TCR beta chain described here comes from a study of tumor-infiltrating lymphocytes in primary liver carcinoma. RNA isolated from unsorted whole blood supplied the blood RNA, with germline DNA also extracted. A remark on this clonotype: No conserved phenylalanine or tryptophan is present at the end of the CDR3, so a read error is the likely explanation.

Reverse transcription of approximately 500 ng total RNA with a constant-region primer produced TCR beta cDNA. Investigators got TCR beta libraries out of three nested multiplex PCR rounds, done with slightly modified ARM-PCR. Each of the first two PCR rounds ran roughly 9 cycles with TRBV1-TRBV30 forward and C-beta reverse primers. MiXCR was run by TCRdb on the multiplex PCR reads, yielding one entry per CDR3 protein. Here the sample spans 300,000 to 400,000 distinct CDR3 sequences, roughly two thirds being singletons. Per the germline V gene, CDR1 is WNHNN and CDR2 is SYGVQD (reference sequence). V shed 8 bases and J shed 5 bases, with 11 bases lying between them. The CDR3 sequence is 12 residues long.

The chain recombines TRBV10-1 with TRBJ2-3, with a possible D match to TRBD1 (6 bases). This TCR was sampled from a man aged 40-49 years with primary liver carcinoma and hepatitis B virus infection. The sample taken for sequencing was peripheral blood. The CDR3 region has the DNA TGCGCCAGCGGGGACACTCTAGATACGCAGTATTAT. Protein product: CASGDTLDTQYY.